The TCR beta chain under discussion was sequenced for a study of blood T cell repertoires in COVID-19. Looking at the study overall: Acute and convalescent COVID-19 specimens originated in the United States, Italy and Spain.

In the source study's methods: For nucleated cells, counts were estimated from reference gene primer amplification. Sequencing was performed with immunoSEQ multiplex PCR; in TCRdb, only in-frame clones are kept and a portion is missing. V, J and clone size are those of that table, while D and trimming were read from the DNA. The sample lists around 140,000 clones; about 87% were seen once. CDR3 size: 13 residues. Germline CDR1 and CDR2: ENHRY and SYGVKD. V was pared by 2 bases and J by 4 bases, with 1 base of the junction left unmatched. This receptor was taken from a human donor in a cohort sampled during active COVID-19. Sequences were obtained from peripheral blood. This chain joins TRBV10-3 and TRBJ1-2, with 7 bases matching TRBD1. CDR3 protein: CAISEGTAYGYTF. The CDR3 coding sequence is TGTGCCATCAGTGAGGGGACAGCCTATGGCTACACCTTC.